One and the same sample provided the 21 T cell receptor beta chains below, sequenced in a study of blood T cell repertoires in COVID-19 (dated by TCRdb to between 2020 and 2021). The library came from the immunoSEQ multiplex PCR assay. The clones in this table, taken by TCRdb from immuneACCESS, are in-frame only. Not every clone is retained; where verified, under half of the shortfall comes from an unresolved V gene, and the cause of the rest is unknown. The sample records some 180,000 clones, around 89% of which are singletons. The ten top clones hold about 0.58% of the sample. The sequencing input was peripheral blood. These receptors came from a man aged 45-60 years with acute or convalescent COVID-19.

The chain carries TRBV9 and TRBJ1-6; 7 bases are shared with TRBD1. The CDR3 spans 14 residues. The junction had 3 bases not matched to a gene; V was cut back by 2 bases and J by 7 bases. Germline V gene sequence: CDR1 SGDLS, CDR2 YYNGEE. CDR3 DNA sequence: TGTGCCAGCAGCGTGACAGGGAGGAATTCACCCCTCCACTTT. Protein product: CASSVTGRNSPLHF.

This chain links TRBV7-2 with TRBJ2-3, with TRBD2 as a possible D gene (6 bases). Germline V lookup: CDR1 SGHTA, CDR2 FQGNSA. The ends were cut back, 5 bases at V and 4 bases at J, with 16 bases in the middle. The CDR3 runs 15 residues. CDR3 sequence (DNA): TGTGCCAGCAGCCCCCCGGACTACGGGGCAGATACGCAGTATTTT. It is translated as CASSPPDYGADTQYF.

The CDR3 sequence: CASSQGGGGIQYF. The CDR3 bases are TGTGCCAGCAGCCAAGGAGGGGGTGGCATTCAGTACTTC. This chain connects TRBV3-1 (or the pseudogene TRBV3-2) to TRBJ2-4; tentatively, D is TRBD1 (6 bases). Germline V gene data show CDR1 as LGHDT and CDR2 as YNNKEL (reference sequence). V was shortened by 1 base and J by 9 bases, with 10 bases between the two germline ends. The CDR3 is 13 residues long.

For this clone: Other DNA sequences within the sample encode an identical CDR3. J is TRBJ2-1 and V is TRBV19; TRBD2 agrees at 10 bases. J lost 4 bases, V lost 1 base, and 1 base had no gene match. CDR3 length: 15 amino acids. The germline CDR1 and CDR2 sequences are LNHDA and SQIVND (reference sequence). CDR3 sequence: CASSIASGSYNEQFF. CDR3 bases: TGTGCCAGTAGTATAGCTAGCGGGAGTTACAATGAGCAGTTCTTC.

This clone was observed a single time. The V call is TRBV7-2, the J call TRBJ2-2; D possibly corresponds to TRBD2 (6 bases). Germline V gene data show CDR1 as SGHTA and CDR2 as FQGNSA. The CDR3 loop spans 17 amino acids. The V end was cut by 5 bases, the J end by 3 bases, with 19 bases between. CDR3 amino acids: CASSDKTSPGYTGELFF. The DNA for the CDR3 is TGTGCCAGCAGCGATAAGACTAGTCCTGGGTACACCGGGGAGCTGTTTTTT.

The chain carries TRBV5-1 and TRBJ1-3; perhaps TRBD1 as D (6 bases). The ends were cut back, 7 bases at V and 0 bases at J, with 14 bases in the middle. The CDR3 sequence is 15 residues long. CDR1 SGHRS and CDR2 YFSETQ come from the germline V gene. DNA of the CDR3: TGCGCCAGCCAAAAAGGGGGTTCCTCTGGAAACACCATATATTTT. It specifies CASQKGGSSGNTIYF.

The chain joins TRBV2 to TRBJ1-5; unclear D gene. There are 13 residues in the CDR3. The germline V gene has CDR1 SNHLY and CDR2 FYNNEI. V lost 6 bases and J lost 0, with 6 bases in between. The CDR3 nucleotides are TGTGCCAGCAGGCGGATTAGCAATCAGCCCCAGCATTTT. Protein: CASRRISNQPQHF.

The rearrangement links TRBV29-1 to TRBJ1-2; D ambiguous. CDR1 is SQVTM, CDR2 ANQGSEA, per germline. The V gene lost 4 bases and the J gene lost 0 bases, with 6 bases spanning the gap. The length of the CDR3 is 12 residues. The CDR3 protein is CSVGSANYGYTF. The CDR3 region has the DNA TGCAGCGTTGGGTCAGCTAACTATGGCTACACCTTC.

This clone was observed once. CDR3 nucleotides: TGTGCCAGCAGTTTTACTTGGGACTTTCCATCCGGGGAGCTGTTTTTT. Translation: CASSFTWDFPSGELFF. This chain links TRBV28 with TRBJ2-2; a possible D gene is TRBD2 (6 bases). The germline gives CDR1 MDHEN, CDR2 SYDVKM. Trimming removed 3 bases from V and 6 bases from J, with 17 bases in between. This CDR3 has 16 residues. Based on the CDR3 plus reference TRBV28 and TRBJ2-2, the full variable domain is DVKVTQSSRYLVKRTGEKVFLECVQDMDHENMFWYRQDPGLGLRLIYFSYDVKMKEKGDIPEGYSVSREKKERFSLILESASTNQTSMYLCASSFTWDFPSGELFFGEGSRLTVL.

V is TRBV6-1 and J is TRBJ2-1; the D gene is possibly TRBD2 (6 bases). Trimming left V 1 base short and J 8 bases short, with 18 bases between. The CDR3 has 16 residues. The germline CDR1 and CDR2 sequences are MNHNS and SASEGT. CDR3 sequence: CASSEVSGRGTYEQFF. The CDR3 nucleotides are TGTGCCAGCAGTGAAGTTTCGGGACGCGGGACCTATGAGCAGTTCTTC.

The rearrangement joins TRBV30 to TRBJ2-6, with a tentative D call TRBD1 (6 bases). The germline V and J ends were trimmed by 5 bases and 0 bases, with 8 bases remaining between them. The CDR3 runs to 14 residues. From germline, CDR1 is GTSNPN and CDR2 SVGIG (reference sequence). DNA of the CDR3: TGTGCCTGGCGACAGGACTCTGGGGCCAACGTCCTGACTTTC. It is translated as CAWRQDSGANVLTF.

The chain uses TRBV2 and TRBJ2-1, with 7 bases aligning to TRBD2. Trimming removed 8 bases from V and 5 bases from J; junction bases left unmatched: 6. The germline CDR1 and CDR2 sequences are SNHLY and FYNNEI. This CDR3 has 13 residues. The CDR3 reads CASGRDWNNEQFF. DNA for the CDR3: TGTGCCAGCGGGAGGGACTGGAACAATGAGCAGTTCTTC.

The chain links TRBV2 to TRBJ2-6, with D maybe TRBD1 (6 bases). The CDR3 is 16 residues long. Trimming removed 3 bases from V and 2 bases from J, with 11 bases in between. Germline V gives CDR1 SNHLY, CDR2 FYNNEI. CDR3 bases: TGTGCCAGCAGTGATGGGACATTAGCTGGGGCCAACGTCCTGACTTTC. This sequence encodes CASSDGTLAGANVLTF.

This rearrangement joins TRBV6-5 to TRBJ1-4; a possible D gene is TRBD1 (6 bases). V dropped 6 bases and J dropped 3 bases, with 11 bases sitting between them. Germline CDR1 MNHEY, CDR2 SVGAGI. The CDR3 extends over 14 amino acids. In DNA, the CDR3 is TGTGCCAGCAGCAACAGGGCGGCTAATGAAAAACTGTTTTTT. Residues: CASSNRAANEKLFF.

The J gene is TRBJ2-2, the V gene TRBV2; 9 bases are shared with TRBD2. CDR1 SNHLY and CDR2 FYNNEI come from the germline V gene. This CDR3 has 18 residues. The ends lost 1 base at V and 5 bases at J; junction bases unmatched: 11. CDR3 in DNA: TGTGCCAGCAGTGAAGTTAGTAGCGGGGGCCCGGGGACCGGGGAGCTGTTTTTT. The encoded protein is CASSEVSSGGPGTGELFF.

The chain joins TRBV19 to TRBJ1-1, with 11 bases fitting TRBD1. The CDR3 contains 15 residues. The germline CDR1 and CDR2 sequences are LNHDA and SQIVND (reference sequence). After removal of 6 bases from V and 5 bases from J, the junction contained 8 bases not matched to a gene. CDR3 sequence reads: CASSTWDRGGTEAFF. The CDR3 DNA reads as TGTGCCAGTAGCACCTGGGACAGGGGGGGGACTGAAGCTTTCTTT.

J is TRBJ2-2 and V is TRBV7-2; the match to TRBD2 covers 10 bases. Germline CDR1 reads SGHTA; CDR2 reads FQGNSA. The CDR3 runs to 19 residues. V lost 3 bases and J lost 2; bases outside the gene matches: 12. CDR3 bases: TGTGCCAGCAGCTTTTCCCCCGTAGCGGGGGGCCTAAACACCGGGGAGCTGTTTTTT. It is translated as CASSFSPVAGGLNTGELFF.

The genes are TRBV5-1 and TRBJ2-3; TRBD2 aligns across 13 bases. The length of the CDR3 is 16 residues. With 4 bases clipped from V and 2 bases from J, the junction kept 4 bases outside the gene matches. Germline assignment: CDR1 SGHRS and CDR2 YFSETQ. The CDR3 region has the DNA TGCGCCAGCAGCACGGGACTAGCGGGAAACACAGATACGCAGTATTTT. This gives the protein CASSTGLAGNTDTQYF.

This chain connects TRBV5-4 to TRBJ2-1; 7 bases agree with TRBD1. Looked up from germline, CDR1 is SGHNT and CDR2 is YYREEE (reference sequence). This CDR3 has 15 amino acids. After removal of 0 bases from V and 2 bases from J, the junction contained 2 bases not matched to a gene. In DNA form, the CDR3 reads TGTGCCAGCAGCTTGGGACAGGGAACCTACAATGAGCAGTTCTTC. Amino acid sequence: CASSLGQGTYNEQFF.

The CDR3 sequence: CASREDRTSGNTIYF. The CDR3 nucleotides are TGCGCCAGCAGGGAGGACAGAACCTCTGGAAACACCATATATTTT. The genes are TRBV5-1 and TRBJ1-3; tentative D call: TRBD1 (6 bases). Trimming cost V 5 bases and J 0 bases, with 12 bases left between them. There are 15 residues in the CDR3. The germline V gene encodes CDR1 SGHRS and CDR2 YFSETQ. The full variable domain, rest sourced from reference TRBV5-1 and TRBJ1-3, is KAGVTQTPRYLIKTRGQQVTLSCSPISGHRSVSWYQQTPGQGLQFLFEYFSETQRNKGNFPGRFSGRQFSNSRSEMNVSTLELGDSALYLCASREDRTSGNTIYFGEGSWLTVV.

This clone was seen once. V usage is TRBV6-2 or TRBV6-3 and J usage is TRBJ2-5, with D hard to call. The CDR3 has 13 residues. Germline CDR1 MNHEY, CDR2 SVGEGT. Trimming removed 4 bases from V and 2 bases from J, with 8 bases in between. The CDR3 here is CASSWALQETQYF. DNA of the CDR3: TGTGCCAGCAGTTGGGCACTGCAAGAGACCCAGTACTTC.